Below, one T cell receptor (beta chain) is given with its context. The antigen is undetermined. Germline assignment: CDR1 SEHNR and CDR2 FQNEAQ (reference sequence). This CDR3 spans 14 amino acids. Trimming took off 1 base at V and 6 bases at J, with 10 bases between the two ends. This specimen belongs to a study of T cells in localized non-small cell lung cancer. General study points: Density of T cells in blood, when higher, went with longer overall survival.

The method was immunoSEQ multiplex PCR; TCRdb's version includes in-frame clones alone and lacks a portion of them. This table holds tens of thousands of clones, about 86% found once. This clonotype was obtained from a man aged 40 to 69 with stage II lung adenocarcinoma. The source material was PBMCs, sampled before any cancer treatment. The chain joins TRBV7-9 to TRBJ1-5; tentative D call: TRBD1 (5 bases). The CDR3 protein is CASSLEGFGQPQHF. The CDR3 DNA sequence: TGTGCCAGCAGCTTAGAGGGGTTCGGTCAGCCCCAGCATTTT.